This TCR beta chain was observed in a study of blood T cells in healthy people across ages (dated by TCRdb to the mid-2010s). About the investigation overall: Template switching captured roughly one uniquely barcoded TCR beta cDNA molecule per two T cells in model experiments. To track age-related changes in TCR beta repertoire diversity, the study relied on deep sequencing normalized with unique cDNA molecular identifiers. The donors were divided into four age groups: young (average approximately 16 years), middle-aged (about 39), aged (approximately 64) and long-lived (roughly 82). Donors of different ages were randomly distributed across sequencing lanes to avoid experimental bias. Using the same blood draw, the study looked at two additional independent replicas of 1 million unique cDNA reads for two donors, one aged 18 to 30 and the other aged 80 or older. Study-wide conclusions, independent of this receptor: The CMV infection status of donors was not known, potentially confounding age-related changes in expanded clonotypes. Estimates of total diversity based on one million sequenced T cells were considered lower bounds and underestimates. Compared with the aged group, the long-lived group had more naive CD4+ T cells, fewer expanded clones and increased TCR diversity, a pattern suggesting age selection. Bulk unsorted PBMC profiling prevented conclusive comparison of naive and antigen-experienced compartments. The percentage of naive T cells measured by flow cytometry correlated strongly with observed TCR beta diversity. As age increased, observed TCR beta diversity per million T cells dropped in a roughly linear way, and a significant reduction was already evident by age 40.

Concerning this clonotype: Its antigen is not yet known. One base away there is no much larger clone; base qualities are not given.

The roughly 37 donors, aged 6 to 90 years, were systemically healthy Caucasian individuals from Russia. Each donor gave about 9.2 milliliters of peripheral blood, drawn into EDTA-treated Vacutainer tubes. Ficoll-Paque density-gradient centrifugation was used to isolate PBMCs, with at least 6.5 million per sample. Trizol reagent was used to extract total RNA from PBMCs, with at least 6 micrograms per sample. For every donor, flow cytometry on a PBMC aliquot measured the percentage of naive CD45RAhigh/CD27high T cells. The library came from 5' RACE. The sequencer listed for this sample is Illumina HiSeq 2500. The second PCR ran for about 7 to 11 cycles and used a J-beta primer mix along with a sample-barcoded 5' primer. A unique molecular identifier was introduced onto each TCR beta cDNA molecule by a template-switch 5' adaptor carrying 12 random nucleotides. At least 2.5 million CDR3-containing paired-end reads were obtained from each sample. First-strand cDNA was synthesized from all RNA with the Mint cDNA synthesis kit, primed by a TRBC-specific oligonucleotide. Following uracil-DNA glycosylase treatment, a first 18-cycle PCR with universal primers M1SS and BC2_uni_R was performed on all cDNA. For the original study's pipeline: Normalization of each sample was performed by random selection of 1 million high-quality reads, each carrying a distinct molecular identifier. Reads sharing molecular identifiers were discarded rather than binned into consensus sequences. MiTCR, run with a Q25 quality threshold and the strictest error-elimination algorithm, handled CDR3 identification, clonotype clustering and error correction. A nonparametric unseen species model using Euler transformation provided a lower-bound estimate of total TCR beta diversity. TCRdb redid the processing of the public reads, applying fastp at Q25 and MiXCR, and retained in-frame beta chains. One record per CDR3 amino acid sequence lists the most common genes and DNA. In this record, the V and J calls reflect TCRdb's handling and not the investigators' own analysis. The sample yields 1,300,000 or so distinct CDR3 sequences; approximately 59% were counted once. Of the sample, approximately 7% falls within the top ten clones.

After removal of 4 bases from V and 0 bases from J, the junction retains 7 bases not matched to a gene. From its cysteine to its phenylalanine, the CDR3 spans 17 amino acids. The CDR3 DNA has 51 bases and is translated from base 1. CDR1 and CDR2 are read off the germline V gene as MNHEY and SVGAGI. Here the chain combines TRBV6-5 and TRBJ1-5; TRBD1 lines up with 9 middle nucleotides. The receptor comes from a man younger than 35 in good health. The sample taken for sequencing was blood. The CDR3 amino acid sequence is: CASSSDRGDYSNQPQHF. The DNA sequence reads TGTGCCAGCAGTTCCGACAGGGGGGACTATAGCAATCAGCCCCAGCATTTT.